Sequencing of this T cell receptor beta chain was carried out in a study of T cell repertoires in aging, cancer and after chemotherapy. Study results and limitations: Median generation probability rose over the chemotherapy interval in each cancer cohort, suggesting rebound thymic output.

Rearranged V-D-J TRB sequences were amplified with a mixed TRB-A/B primer pool. TCRdb re-derived calls from the multiplex PCR reads in MiXCR, one entry per CDR3 protein. The sample includes around 3,000 distinct CDR3 sequences, approximately 24% of them seen just once. This clonotype has only a few counts. Its antigen is not known. This CDR3 is 16 amino acids long. The J segment lost 0 bases and the V segment lost 5 bases, leaving 9 bases of the junction unmatched. Looked up from germline, CDR1 is MNHEY and CDR2 is SVGAGI. The template was genomic DNA from peripheral blood, not RNA. The J gene is TRBJ1-2, the V gene TRBV6-5; the match to TRBD1 covers 7 bases. The specimen was blood. This TCR came from a human donor with a solid tumor. Written as DNA, the CDR3 is TGTGCCAGCAGTGCCCTTACAGGGGCGGCTAACTATGGCTACACCTTC. Its protein is CASSALTGAANYGYTF.